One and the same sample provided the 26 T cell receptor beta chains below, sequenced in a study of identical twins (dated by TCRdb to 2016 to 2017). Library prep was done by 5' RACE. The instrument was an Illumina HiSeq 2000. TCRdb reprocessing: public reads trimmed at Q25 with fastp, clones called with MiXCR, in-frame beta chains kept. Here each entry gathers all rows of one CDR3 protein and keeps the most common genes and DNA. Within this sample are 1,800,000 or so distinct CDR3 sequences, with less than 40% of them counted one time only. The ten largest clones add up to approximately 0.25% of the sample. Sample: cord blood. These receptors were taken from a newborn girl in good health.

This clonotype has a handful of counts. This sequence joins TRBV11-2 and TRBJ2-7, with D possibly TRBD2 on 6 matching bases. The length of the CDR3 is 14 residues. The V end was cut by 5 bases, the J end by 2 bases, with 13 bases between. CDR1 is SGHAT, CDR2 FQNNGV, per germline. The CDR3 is CASSRAGTPYEQYF. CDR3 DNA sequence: TGTGCCAGCAGCAGGGCGGGGACCCCCTACGAGCAGTACTTC.

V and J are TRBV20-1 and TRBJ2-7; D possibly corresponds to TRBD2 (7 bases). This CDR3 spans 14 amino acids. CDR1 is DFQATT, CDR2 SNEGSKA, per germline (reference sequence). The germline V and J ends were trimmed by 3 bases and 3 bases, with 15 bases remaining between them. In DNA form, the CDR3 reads TGCAGTGCTAGGGAAGGGGGGGGTGACTACGAGCAGTACTTC. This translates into CSAREGGGDYEQYF.

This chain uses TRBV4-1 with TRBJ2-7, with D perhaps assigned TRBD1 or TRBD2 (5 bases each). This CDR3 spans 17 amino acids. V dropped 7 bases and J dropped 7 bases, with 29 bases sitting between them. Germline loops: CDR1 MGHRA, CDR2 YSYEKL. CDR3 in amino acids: CASIGQSGLGSGGEQYF. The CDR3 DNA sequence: TGCGCCAGCATTGGACAATCTGGACTGGGGAGTGGGGGTGAGCAGTACTTC.

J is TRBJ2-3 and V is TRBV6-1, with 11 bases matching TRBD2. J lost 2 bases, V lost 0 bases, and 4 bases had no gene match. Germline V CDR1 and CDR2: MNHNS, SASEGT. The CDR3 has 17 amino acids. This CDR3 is CASSEALAGAYTDTQYF. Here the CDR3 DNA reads TGTGCCAGCAGTGAAGCACTAGCGGGGGCTTACACAGATACGCAGTATTTT.

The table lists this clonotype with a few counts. The CDR3 coding sequence is TGTGCCAGCAGTGAAACGACCGCTCCCTCCTATGGCTACACCTTC. Translated: CASSETTAPSYGYTF. The V call is TRBV6-1, the J call TRBJ1-2, with no clear D. CDR1 and CDR2 (germline): MNHNS, SASEGT. Trimming took 2 bases from V and 4 from J, leaving 14 bases between them. CDR3 length equals 15 residues.

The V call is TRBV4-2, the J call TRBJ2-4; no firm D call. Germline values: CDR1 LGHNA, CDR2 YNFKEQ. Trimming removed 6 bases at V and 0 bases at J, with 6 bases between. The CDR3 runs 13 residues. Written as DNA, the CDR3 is TGTGCCAGCAGACGCTCAGCCAAAAACATTCAGTACTTC. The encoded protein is CASRRSAKNIQYF.

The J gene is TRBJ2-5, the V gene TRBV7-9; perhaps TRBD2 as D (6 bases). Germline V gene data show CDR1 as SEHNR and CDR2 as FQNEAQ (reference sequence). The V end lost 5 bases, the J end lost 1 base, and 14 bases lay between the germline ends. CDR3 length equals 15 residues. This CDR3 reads CASSPGDLLQETQYF. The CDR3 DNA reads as TGTGCCAGCAGCCCCGGGGACTTACTCCAAGAGACCCAGTACTTC.

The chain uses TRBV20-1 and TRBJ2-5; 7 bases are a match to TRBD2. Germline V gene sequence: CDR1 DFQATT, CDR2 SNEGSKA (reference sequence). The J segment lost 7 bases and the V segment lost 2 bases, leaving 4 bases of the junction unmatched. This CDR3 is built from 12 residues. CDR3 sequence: CSARLSGGTQYF. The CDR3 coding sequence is TGCAGTGCTAGATTATCGGGGGGGACCCAGTACTTC.

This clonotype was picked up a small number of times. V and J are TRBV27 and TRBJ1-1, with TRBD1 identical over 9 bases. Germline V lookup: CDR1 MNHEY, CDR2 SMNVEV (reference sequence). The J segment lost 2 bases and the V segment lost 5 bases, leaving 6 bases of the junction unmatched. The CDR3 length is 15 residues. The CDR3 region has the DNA TGTGCCAGCAGTCGAGGGACAGGGCGAAACACTGAAGCTTTCTTT. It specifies CASSRGTGRNTEAFF.

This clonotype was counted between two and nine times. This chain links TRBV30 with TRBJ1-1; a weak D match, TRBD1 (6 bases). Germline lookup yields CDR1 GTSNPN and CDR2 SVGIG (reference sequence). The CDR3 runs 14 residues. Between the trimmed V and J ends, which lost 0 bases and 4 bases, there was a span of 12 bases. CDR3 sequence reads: CAWSVPPRGTEAFF. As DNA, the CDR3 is TGTGCCTGGAGTGTACCCCCCAGGGGCACTGAAGCTTTCTTT.

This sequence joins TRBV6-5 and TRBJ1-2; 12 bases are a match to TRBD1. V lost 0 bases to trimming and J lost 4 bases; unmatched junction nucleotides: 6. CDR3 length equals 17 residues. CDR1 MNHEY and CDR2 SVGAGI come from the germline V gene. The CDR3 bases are TGTGCCAGCAGTTACTCCGGGACAGGGGGCGAGGGCTATGGCTACACCTTC. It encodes CASSYSGTGGEGYGYTF.

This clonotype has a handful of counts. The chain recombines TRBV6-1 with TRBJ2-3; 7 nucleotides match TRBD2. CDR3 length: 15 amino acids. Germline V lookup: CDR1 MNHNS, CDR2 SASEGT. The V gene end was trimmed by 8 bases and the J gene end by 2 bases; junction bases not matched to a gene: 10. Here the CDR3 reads CASGRGPTSTDTQYF. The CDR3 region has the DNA TGTGCCAGCGGGAGGGGCCCTACCTCCACAGATACGCAGTATTTT.

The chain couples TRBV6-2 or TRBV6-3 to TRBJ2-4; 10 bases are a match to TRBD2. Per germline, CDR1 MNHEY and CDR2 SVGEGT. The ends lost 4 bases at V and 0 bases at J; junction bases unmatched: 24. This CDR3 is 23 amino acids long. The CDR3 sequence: CASSSGLAYIPTIHILAKNIQYF. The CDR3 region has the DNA TGTGCCAGCAGTTCGGGACTAGCGTACATCCCGACGATCCATATTCTAGCCAAAAACATTCAGTACTTC.

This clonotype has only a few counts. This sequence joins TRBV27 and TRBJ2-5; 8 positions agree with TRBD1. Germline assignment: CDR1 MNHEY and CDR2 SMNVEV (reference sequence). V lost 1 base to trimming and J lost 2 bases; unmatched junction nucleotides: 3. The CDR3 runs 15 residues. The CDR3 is CASSLWTGKQETQYF. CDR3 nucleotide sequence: TGTGCCAGCAGTTTATGGACAGGGAAGCAAGAGACCCAGTACTTC.

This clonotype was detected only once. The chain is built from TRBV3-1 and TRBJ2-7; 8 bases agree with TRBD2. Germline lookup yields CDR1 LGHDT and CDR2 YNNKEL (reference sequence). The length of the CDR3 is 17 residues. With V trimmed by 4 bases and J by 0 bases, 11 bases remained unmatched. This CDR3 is CASSPSLVLAVSYEQYF. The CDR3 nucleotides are TGTGCCAGCAGCCCCTCATTAGTACTAGCGGTCTCCTACGAGCAGTACTTC.

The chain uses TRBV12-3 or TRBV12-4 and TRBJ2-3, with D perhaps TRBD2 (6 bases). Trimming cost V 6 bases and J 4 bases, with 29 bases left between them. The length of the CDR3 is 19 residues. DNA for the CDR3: TGTGCCAGCAGCATTCGGGTCCTACCTTCGGGCGGGGACGCAGATACGCAGTATTTT. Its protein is CASSIRVLPSGGDADTQYF.

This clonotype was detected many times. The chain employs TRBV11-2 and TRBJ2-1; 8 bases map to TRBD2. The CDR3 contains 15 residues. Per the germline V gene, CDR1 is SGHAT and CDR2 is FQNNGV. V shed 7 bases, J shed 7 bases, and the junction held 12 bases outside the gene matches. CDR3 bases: TGTGCCAGCACCTACTCGCCGGGGGGGCGGAATGAGCAGTTCTTC. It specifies CASTYSPGGRNEQFF.

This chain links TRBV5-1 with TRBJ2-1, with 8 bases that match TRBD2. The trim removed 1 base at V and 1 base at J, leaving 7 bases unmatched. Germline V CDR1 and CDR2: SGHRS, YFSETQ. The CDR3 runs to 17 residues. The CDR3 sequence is CASSLWGSGISYNEQFF. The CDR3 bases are TGCGCCAGCAGCTTGTGGGGTAGCGGGATTTCCTACAATGAGCAGTTCTTC. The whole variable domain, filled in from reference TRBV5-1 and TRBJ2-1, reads KAGVTQTPRYLIKTRGQQVTLSCSPISGHRSVSWYQQTPGQGLQFLFEYFSETQRNKGNFPGRFSGRQFSNSRSEMNVSTLELGDSALYLCASSLWGSGISYNEQFFGPGTRLTVL.

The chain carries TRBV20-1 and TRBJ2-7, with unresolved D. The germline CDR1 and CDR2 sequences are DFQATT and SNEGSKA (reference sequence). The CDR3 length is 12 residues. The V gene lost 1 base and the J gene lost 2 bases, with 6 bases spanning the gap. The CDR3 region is CSARGAAYEQYF. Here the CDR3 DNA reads TGCAGTGCTAGAGGGGCGGCCTACGAGCAGTACTTC.

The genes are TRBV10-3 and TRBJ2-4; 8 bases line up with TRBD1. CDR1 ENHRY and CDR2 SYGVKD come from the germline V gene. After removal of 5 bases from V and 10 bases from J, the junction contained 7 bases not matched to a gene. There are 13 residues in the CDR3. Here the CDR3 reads CAISQGAARIQYF. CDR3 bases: TGTGCCATCAGTCAGGGGGCGGCTCGGATTCAGTACTTC.

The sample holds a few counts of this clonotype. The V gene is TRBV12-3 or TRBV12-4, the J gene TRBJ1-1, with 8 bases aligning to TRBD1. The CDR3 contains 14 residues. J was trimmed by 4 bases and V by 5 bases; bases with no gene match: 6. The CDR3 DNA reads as TGTGCCAGCAGTACCCACAGGGGGAGCACTGAAGCTTTCTTT. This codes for CASSTHRGSTEAFF.

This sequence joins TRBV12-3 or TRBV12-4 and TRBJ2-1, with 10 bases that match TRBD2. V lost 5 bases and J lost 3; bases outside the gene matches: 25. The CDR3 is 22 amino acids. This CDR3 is CASSPRVRAVSSGSGYYNEQFF. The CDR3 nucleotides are TGTGCCAGCAGTCCCAGGGTCCGGGCAGTATCTAGCGGGAGTGGGTACTACAATGAGCAGTTCTTC.

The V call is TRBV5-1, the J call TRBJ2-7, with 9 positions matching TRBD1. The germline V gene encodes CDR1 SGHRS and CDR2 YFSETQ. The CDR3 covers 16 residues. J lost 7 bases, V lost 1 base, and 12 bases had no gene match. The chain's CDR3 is CASSLLGTGIYNEQYF. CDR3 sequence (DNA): TGCGCCAGCAGCTTGTTAGGGACAGGGATTTACAATGAGCAGTACTTC.

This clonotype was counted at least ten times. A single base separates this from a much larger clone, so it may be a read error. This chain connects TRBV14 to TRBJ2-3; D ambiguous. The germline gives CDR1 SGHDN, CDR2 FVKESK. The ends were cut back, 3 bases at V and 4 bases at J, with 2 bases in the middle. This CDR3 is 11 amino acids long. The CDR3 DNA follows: TGTGCCAGCAGCCACGCAGATACGCAGTATTTT. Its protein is CASSHADTQYF.

The CDR3 loop reads CASNPGTGFYEQYF. The CDR3 coding sequence is TGTGCCAGCAACCCCGGGACAGGGTTCTACGAGCAGTACTTC. The genes are TRBV6-5 and TRBJ2-7, with 9 bases lining up with TRBD1. V dropped 7 bases and J dropped 3; count of bases not matched to a gene: 7. The CDR3 extends over 14 amino acids. The germline V gene encodes CDR1 MNHEY and CDR2 SVGAGI.

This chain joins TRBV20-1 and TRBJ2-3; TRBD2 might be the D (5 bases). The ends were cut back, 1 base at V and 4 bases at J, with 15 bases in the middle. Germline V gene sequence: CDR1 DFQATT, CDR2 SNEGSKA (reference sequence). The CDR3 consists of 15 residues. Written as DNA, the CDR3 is TGCAGTGCTAGAGTGATCCGGCTTAGCGCAGATACGCAGTATTTT. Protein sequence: CSARVIRLSADTQYF.